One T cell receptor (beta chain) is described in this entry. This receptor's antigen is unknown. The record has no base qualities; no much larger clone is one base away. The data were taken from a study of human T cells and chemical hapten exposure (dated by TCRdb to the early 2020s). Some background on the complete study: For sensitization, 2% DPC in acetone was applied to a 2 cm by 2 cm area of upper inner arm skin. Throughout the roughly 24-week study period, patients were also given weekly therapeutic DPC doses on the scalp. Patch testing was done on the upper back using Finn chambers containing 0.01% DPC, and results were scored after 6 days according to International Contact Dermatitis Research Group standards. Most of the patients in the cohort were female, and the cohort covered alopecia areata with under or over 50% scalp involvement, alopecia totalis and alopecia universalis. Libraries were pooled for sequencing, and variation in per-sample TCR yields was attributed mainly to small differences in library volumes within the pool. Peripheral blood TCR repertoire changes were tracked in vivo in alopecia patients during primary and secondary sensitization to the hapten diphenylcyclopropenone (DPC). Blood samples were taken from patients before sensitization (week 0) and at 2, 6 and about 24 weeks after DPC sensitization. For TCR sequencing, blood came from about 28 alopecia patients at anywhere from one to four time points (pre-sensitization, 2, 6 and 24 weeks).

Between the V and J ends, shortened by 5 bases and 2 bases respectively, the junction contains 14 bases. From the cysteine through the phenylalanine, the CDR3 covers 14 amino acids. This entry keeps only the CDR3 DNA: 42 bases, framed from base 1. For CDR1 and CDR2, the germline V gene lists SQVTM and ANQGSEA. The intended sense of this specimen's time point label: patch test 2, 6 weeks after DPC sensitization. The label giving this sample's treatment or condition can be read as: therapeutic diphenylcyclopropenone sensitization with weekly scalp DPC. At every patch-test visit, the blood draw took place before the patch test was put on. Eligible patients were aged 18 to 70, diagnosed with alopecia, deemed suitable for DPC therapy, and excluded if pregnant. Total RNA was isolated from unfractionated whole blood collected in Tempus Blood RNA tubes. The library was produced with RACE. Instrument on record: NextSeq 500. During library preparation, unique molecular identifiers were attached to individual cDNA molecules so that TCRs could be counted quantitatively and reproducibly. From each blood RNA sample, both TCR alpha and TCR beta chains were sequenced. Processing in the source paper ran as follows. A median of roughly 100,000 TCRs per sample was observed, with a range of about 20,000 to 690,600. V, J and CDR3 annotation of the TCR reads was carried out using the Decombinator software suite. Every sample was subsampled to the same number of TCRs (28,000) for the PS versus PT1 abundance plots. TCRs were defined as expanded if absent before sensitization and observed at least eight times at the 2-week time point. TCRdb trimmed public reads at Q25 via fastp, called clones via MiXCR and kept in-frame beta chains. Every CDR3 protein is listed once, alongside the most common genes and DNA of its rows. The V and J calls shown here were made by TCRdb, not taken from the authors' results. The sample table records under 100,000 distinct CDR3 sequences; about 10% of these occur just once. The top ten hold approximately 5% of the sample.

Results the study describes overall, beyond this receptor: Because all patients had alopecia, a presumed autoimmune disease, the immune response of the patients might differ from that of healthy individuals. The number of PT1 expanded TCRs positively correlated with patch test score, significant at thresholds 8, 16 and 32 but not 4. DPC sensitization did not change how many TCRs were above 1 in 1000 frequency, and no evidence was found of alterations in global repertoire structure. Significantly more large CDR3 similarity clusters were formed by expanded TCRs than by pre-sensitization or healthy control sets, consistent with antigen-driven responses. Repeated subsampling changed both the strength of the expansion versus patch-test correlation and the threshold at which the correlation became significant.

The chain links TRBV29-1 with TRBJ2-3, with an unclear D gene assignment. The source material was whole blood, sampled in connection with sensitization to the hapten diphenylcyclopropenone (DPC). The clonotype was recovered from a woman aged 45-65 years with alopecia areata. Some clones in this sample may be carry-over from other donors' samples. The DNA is TGCAGCGTTTTACTTCTAGGGCCCACAGATACGCAGTATTTT. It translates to CSVLLLGPTDTQYF.